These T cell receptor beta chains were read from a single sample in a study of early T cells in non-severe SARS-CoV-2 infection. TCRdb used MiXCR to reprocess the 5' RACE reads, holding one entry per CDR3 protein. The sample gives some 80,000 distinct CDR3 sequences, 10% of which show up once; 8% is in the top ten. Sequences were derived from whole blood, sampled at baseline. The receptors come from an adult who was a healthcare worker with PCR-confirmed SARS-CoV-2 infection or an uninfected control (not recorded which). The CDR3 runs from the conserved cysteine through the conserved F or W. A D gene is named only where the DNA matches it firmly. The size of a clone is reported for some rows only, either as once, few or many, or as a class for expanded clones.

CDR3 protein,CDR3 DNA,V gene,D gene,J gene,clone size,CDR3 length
CASRDPGQQGEQFF,TGTGCCAGTAGGGACCCGGGACAGCAAGGCGAGCAGTTCTTC,TRBV19,TRBD1,TRBJ2-1,few,14
CASSLTSGNTGELFF,TGTGCCAGCAGCTTAACTAGCGGGAACACCGGGGAGCTGTTTTTT,TRBV11-3,TRBD2,TRBJ2-2,many,15
CASSEGAMKNTEAFF,TGCGCCAGCAGCGAGGGGGCTATGAAGAACACTGAAGCTTTCTTT,TRBV5-1,TRBD1,TRBJ1-1,once,15
CASGPTGLGGELFF,TGTGCCAGCGGACCAACAGGGCTGGGCGGGGAGCTGTTTTTT,TRBV28,-,TRBJ2-2,-,14
CASSLEGSGANVLTF,TGCGCCAGCAGCCTAGAGGGCTCTGGGGCCAACGTCCTGACTTTC,TRBV4-1,-,TRBJ2-6,few,15
CASTPRGTPYYEQYF,TGTGCCAGCACTCCCCGGGGGACCCCTTACTACGAGCAGTACTTC,TRBV27,-,TRBJ2-7,few,15
CASSLGDSGANVLTF,TGTGCCAGCAGTCTAGGCGACTCTGGGGCCAACGTCCTGACTTTC,TRBV6-1,-,TRBJ2-6,-,15
CASSWVAGTHEQYF,TGTGCCAGCAGTTGGGTTGCGGGAACCCACGAGCAGTACTTC,TRBV27,-,TRBJ2-7,few,14
CASRLGGTENTEAFF,TGTGCCAGCAGATTAGGAGGGACGGAGAACACTGAAGCTTTCTTT,TRBV5-4,-,TRBJ1-1,once,15
CATSDQGNYGYTF,TGTGCCACCAGTGACCAGGGGAACTATGGCTACACCTTC,TRBV24-1,-,TRBJ1-2,few,13
CASSHREAGANVLTF,TGTGCCAGTAGCCACAGGGAAGCCGGGGCCAACGTCCTGACTTTC,TRBV19,-,TRBJ2-6,few,15
CATSQEHEQYF,TGTGCCACCAGCCAGGAACACGAGCAGTACTTC,TRBV19,-,TRBJ2-7,-,11
CASTATGFNQPQHF,TGTGCCAGCACCGCGACAGGGTTCAATCAGCCCCAGCATTTT,TRBV12-3/TRBV12-4,TRBD1,TRBJ1-5,few,14
CASRAGLAKNIQYF,TGTGCCAGCAGAGCGGGATTAGCCAAAAACATTCAGTACTTC,TRBV2,TRBD2,TRBJ2-4,few,14
CASREQGRRFNEQFF,TGCGCCAGCAGGGAGCAGGGCAGACGTTTCAATGAGCAGTTCTTC,TRBV5-1,-,TRBJ2-1,many,15
CSAREVFRETQYF,TGCAGTGCTAGAGAGGTTTTCCGAGAGACCCAGTACTTC,TRBV20-1,-,TRBJ2-5,-,13
CASVGGPGELFF,TGTGCCAGCGTAGGGGGACCCGGGGAGCTGTTTTTT,TRBV12-3/TRBV12-4,-,TRBJ2-2,few,12
CSASSGPGDTQYF,TGCAGTGCTAGTAGCGGTCCAGGAGATACGCAGTATTTT,TRBV20-1,-,TRBJ2-3,-,13
CASRAQGSQETQYF,TGTGCCAGCAGAGCTCAGGGATCGCAAGAGACCCAGTACTTC,TRBV6-5,-,TRBJ2-5,-,14
CASSRRTEATQYF,TGTGCCAGCAGCCGTAGGACAGAGGCGACCCAGTACTTC,TRBV11-2,-,TRBJ2-5,many,13
CASRYPGAEAFF,TGTGCCAGCAGATACCCTGGGGCTGAAGCTTTCTTT,TRBV12-3/TRBV12-4,-,TRBJ1-1,few,12
CASSFGAVTRTYEQYF,TGTGCCAGCAGTTTTGGGGCGGTCACTAGAACCTACGAGCAGTACTTC,TRBV28,-,TRBJ2-7,-,16
CASRRDRPPKMQFF,TGTGCCAGCAGACGGGACAGGCCACCCAAAATGCAGTTCTTC,TRBV6-5,TRBD1,TRBJ2-1,-,14
CASSLGKFGTNEKLFF,TGTGCCAGCAGCCTTGGGAAATTTGGTACTAATGAAAAACTGTTTTTT,TRBV7-6,-,TRBJ1-4,-,16
CASRQGTMGPQHF,TGTGCCAGCAGGCAGGGGACTATGGGGCCCCAGCATTTT,TRBV27,-,TRBJ1-5,-,13